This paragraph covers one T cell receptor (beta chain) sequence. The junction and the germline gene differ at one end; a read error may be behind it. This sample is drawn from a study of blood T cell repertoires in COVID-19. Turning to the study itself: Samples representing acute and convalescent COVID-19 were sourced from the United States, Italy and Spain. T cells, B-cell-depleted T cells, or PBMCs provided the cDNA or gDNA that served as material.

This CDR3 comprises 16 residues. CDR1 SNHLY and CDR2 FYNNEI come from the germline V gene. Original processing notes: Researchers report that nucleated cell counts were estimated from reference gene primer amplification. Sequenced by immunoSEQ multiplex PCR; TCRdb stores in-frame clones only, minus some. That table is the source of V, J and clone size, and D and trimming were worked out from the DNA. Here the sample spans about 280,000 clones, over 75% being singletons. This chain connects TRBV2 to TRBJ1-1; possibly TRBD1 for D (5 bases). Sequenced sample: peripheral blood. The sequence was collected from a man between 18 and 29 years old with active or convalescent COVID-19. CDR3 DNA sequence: TGTGCCAGCAGGGAAGGGCTTGGGGGGTTGAACACTGAAGCTTTCTTT. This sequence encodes CASREGLGGLNTEAFF.